The source of this T cell receptor beta chain is a study of blood T cell repertoires in COVID-19. About the study: The United States, Italy and Spain supplied acute and convalescent COVID-19 samples. Sample material is recorded as cDNA or gDNA derived from T cells, B-cell-depleted T cells, or PBMCs.

In the authors' workflow: Using reference gene primer amplification, nucleated cell counts were estimated. Assay used: immunoSEQ multiplex PCR; TCRdb lists only in-frame clones, some missing. That table gives V, J and clone size, and the DNA gave D and trimming. The sample consists of about 60,000 clones, 75% to 90% of them appearing once. The length of the CDR3 is 13 residues. V shed 2 bases and J shed 10 bases, with 12 bases lying between them. The germline gives CDR1 MNHNS, CDR2 SASEGT. The chain uses TRBV6-1 and TRBJ2-1, with D possibly being TRBD2 (5 bases). This receptor was taken from a human donor in a cohort sampled during active COVID-19. The sample comprised peripheral blood. CDR3 loop: CASSEYGSGEQFF. CDR3 sequence (DNA): TGTGCCAGCAGTGAATATGGCTCGGGAGAGCAGTTCTTC.